The source of this T cell receptor beta chain is a study of T cells in Graves' hyperthyroidism and ophthalmopathy. The wider study: It was at initial diagnosis, before any treatment, that peripheral blood was collected.

This clonotype was counted at least ten times. Its target is unknown. The investigators amplified TCR beta CDR3 regions from RNA transcripts. HTBI primers were used for first-round RT-PCR of the TCR CDR3. Via MiXCR, TCRdb re-called the multiplex PCR reads, giving one row per CDR3 protein. The top ten hold over 25% of the sample, which has under 300,000 distinct CDR3 sequences, 12% to 15% seen once. Study-wide points: Model output signaled ophthalmopathy a median roughly 6 months ahead of onset.

This TCR came from a woman aged 45-60 years with Graves' hyperthyroidism that later progressed to Graves' ophthalmopathy. The sequenced material came from blood.

DNA of the CDR3: TGTGCCAGCAGTCCAGGGGGCGCGGGGGTCACTGAAGCTTTCTTT. Translated: CASSPGGAGVTEAFF. This chain links TRBV6-1 with TRBJ1-1; 8 bases are shared with TRBD1. Germline trimming cut 5 bases from V and 4 bases from J; bases unmatched to any gene: 9. The length of the CDR3 is 15 residues. CDR1 and CDR2 (germline): MNHNS, SASEGT.